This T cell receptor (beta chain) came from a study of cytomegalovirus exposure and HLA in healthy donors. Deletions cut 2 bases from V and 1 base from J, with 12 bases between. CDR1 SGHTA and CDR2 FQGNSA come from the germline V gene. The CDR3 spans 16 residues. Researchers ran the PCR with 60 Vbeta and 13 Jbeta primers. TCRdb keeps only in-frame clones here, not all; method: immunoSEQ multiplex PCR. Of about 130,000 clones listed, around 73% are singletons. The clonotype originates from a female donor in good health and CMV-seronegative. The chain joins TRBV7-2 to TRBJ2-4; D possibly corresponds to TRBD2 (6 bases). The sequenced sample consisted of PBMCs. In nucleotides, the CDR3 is TGTGCCAGCAGCTTAAGGGGCGCGGGGGCCAAAAACATTCAGTACTTC. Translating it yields CASSLRGAGAKNIQYF.